This T cell receptor (beta chain) was retrieved from a study of T cell repertoires in cytomegalovirus infection. Study at large: The authors relied on CMV epitopes, both recently identified HLA-C-restricted and well-studied HLA-B-restricted. Indications came from public TCR beta signatures; they pointed to CMV infection and to a matching HLA type. General observations from the study: Ex vivo, HLA-C-restricted CMV-specific TCR beta clonotypes prevailed over the rest of the response.

TCRdb re-called the reads through MiXCR, storing one row per CDR3 protein. The sample shows over 250,000 distinct CDR3 sequences, roughly 21% of them seen only once. The CDR3 consists of 15 residues. Germline values: CDR1 MNHEY, CDR2 SMNVEV (reference sequence). Trimming at V came to 5 bases and at J to 4 bases, leaving 5 bases not matched to a gene. As concerns this clonotype: Its target is not known.

The receptor's source is a human donor in good health (CMV status not recorded). Some clones in this sample may be carry-over from other donors' samples. This material consisted of cultured PBMCs, taken from culture after CMV antigen stimulation. The chain is built from TRBV27 and TRBJ2-2, with 9 bases identical to TRBD2. The CDR3 is CASSLTSGPTGELFF. CDR3 coding DNA: TGTGCCAGCAGTCTCACTAGCGGGCCCACCGGGGAGCTGTTTTTT.